These T cell receptor beta chains were read from a single sample in a study of blood T cells in healthy people across ages. TCRdb reanalysed the 5' RACE reads using MiXCR and keeps one entry per CDR3 protein. Among about 1.1 million distinct CDR3 sequences listed, roughly two fifths were seen once. The sample consisted of blood. Receptor source: a man aged 18 to 30 in good health. Both conserved end residues are part of each CDR3. The order of the fields is clone size, CDR3 length, D gene, V gene, J gene, CDR3 DNA, CDR3 protein. The D gene is left open where the match is weak. Some rows have no size entry. The others give once, few or many, or a class for an expanded clone.

NA	21	NA	TRBV28	TRBJ2-5	TGTGCCAGCAGTTTTTATTGGTCCCTTATAATTTCCAGGGAAACATACAATGAGCAGTACTTC	CASSFYWSLIISRETYNEQYF
once	12	TRBD1	TRBV20-1	TRBJ2-7	TGCAGTGCTGCAGACAGGGGGGACGAGCAGTACTTC	CSAADRGDEQYF
NA	15	NA	TRBV5-1	TRBJ1-2	TGCGCCAGCAGCTTAGGTGTCAGCGATCTCTATGGCTACACCTTC	CASSLGVSDLYGYTF
once	13	NA	TRBV10-3	TRBJ1-5	TGTGCCATCAATGACCGACCCAATCAGCCCCAGCATTTT	CAINDRPNQPQHF
NA	16	NA	TRBV24-1	TRBJ2-1	TGTGCCACCAGTGATTGTAAAGTCAGCACCTACAATGAGCAGTTCTTC	CATSDCKVSTYNEQFF
NA	16	NA	TRBV18	TRBJ1-5	TGTGCCAGCTCACCACCGTCGGGATTTAGCAATCAGCCCCAGCATTTT	CASSPPSGFSNQPQHF
NA	17	TRBD2	TRBV10-3	TRBJ2-7	TGTGCCATCAGTGAGGGACTAGCGGGGATTCACTCCTACGAGCAGTACTTC	CAISEGLAGIHSYEQYF
few	12	NA	TRBV20-1	TRBJ1-1	TGCAGTGCTAGAGACAGGGTCACTGAAGCTTTCTTT	CSARDRVTEAFF
few	12	NA	TRBV7-9	TRBJ1-4	TGTTCCAGCAGCCCACTCGAAGAAAAACTGTTTTTT	CSSSPLEEKLFF
once	18	NA	TRBV27	TRBJ1-5	TGTGCCAGCAGTTTTTATCGGCCGGAGTCCAGGGGTAATCAGCCCCAGCATTTT	CASSFYRPESRGNQPQHF
few	15	NA	TRBV12-3/TRBV12-4	TRBJ2-7	TGTGCCAGCAGCCCCATAGGGGATCCCTCCTACGAGCAGTACTTC	CASSPIGDPSYEQYF
few	13	TRBD1	TRBV4-3	TRBJ2-1	TGCGCCAGCAGCACCCGACAGGGCTATGAGCAGTTCTTC	CASSTRQGYEQFF
NA	12	TRBD1	TRBV6-2/TRBV6-3	TRBJ1-2	TGTGCCAGCAGTCCGAGGGGGCAAGGCTACACCTTC	CASSPRGQGYTF
many	13	NA	TRBV12-3/TRBV12-4	TRBJ1-2	TGTGCCAGCAGTTTACTTGCCAATTTAGGCTACACCTTC	CASSLLANLGYTF
NA	14	NA	TRBV7-2	TRBJ1-1	TGTGCCAGCAGCTTGGCCCGGGAGGGCCCTGAAGCTTTCTTT	CASSLAREGPEAFF
NA	15	NA	TRBV18	TRBJ2-5	TGTGCCAGCTCACCCCCGGGACAAATTAGAGAGACCCAGTACTTC	CASSPPGQIRETQYF